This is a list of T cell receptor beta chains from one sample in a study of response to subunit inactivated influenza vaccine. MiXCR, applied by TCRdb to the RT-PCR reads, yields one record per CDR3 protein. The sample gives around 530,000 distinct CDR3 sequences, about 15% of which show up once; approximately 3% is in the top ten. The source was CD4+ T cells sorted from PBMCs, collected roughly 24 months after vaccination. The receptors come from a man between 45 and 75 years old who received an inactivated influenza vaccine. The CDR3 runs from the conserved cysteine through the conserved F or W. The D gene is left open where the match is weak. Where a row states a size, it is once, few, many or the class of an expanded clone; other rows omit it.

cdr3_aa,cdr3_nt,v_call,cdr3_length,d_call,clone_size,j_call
CASSLSGRNYGYTF,TGTGCCAGCAGCTTATCGGGGAGGAACTATGGCTACACCTTC,TRBV7-9,14,-,-,TRBJ1-2
CASSPTGTGGVEQYF,TGCGCCAGCAGCCCGACCGGGACAGGTGGTGTGGAGCAGTACTTC,TRBV5-1,15,TRBD1,few,TRBJ2-7
CASSLGSINQPQHF,TGTGCCAGCAGCTTAGGTTCTATCAATCAGCCCCAGCATTTT,TRBV7-2,14,-,-,TRBJ1-5
CSAGTSGRVEQFF,TGCAGCGCCGGGACTAGCGGGAGAGTTGAGCAGTTCTTC,TRBV29-1,13,TRBD2,few,TRBJ2-1
CASSLGDGGGNQPQHF,TGTGCCAGCAGCTTGGGGGATGGTGGCGGCAATCAGCCCCAGCATTTT,TRBV5-5,16,-,few,TRBJ1-5
CSVGQGIMNTEAFF,TGCAGCGTGGGACAGGGGATCATGAACACTGAAGCTTTCTTT,TRBV29-1,14,TRBD1,few,TRBJ1-1
CASSLSRGYTIRTDTQYF,TGTGCCAGCAGCTTAAGCAGGGGGTATACCATCCGCACAGATACGCAGTATTTT,TRBV11-2,18,TRBD1,few,TRBJ2-3
CASTAQNRNEQFF,TGCGCCAGCACCGCTCAGAACAGGAATGAGCAGTTCTTC,TRBV10-1,13,-,-,TRBJ2-1
CASSSPGLRDEQFF,TGTGCCAGCAGTTCCCCGGGGCTAAGGGATGAGCAGTTCTTC,TRBV28,14,-,-,TRBJ2-1
CASSAGQAGVKLFF,TGTGCCAGCAGCGCTGGACAGGCGGGCGTAAAACTGTTTTTT,TRBV14,14,TRBD1,few,TRBJ1-4
CASSPSGGVASPLHF,TGTGCCAGCAGTCCATCGGGTGGTGTAGCCTCACCCCTCCACTTT,TRBV6-1,15,-,few,TRBJ1-6
CASSQVPGGQLDNSPLHF,TGCGCCAGCAGCCAAGTCCCCGGCGGACAGTTAGATAATTCACCCCTCCACTTT,TRBV4-1,18,-,few,TRBJ1-6
CASRRTATGELFF,TGTGCCAGCAGACGAACAGCGACCGGGGAGCTGTTTTTT,TRBV5-6,13,-,many,TRBJ2-2
CASSLARDYEAFF,TGTGCCAGCAGTTTAGCGCGAGACTATGAAGCTTTCTTT,TRBV12-3/TRBV12-4,13,-,-,TRBJ1-1
CASSLSNRNTEAFF,TGTGCCAGCAGCCTCTCAAACAGGAACACTGAAGCTTTCTTT,TRBV25-1,14,-,once,TRBJ1-1
CASYRGAYEQYF,TGTGCCAGTTACAGGGGGGCCTACGAGCAGTACTTC,TRBV2,12,TRBD1,-,TRBJ2-7
CASSLASGGSPLHF,TGTGCCAGCAGCTTAGCGTCAGGGGGTTCACCCCTCCACTTT,TRBV7-2,14,TRBD1,few,TRBJ1-6
CASTPSAGYQPQHF,TGTGCCAGCACCCCTTCGGCGGGGTATCAGCCCCAGCATTTT,TRBV12-3/TRBV12-4,14,-,-,TRBJ1-5
CASSPGGGSGSEQYF,TGTGCCAGCAGCCCCGGGGGCGGGAGTGGTTCCGAGCAGTACTTC,TRBV11-2,15,-,few,TRBJ2-7
CSASLRNTEAFF,TGCAGTGCTAGTCTCAGGAACACTGAAGCTTTCTTT,TRBV20-1,12,-,few,TRBJ1-1
CASGRNEQYF,TGTGCCAGCGGGAGAAACGAGCAGTACTTC,TRBV28,10,-,many,TRBJ2-7
CASSIAYTDTQYF,TGTGCCAGTAGTATAGCCTACACAGATACGCAGTATTTT,TRBV19,13,-,-,TRBJ2-3
CASSYRIQGAGANVLTF,TGTGCCAGCAGTTACCGAATACAGGGGGCTGGGGCCAACGTCCTGACTTTC,TRBV6-5,17,TRBD1,-,TRBJ2-6
CASRTGQFATFHTEAFF,TGTGCCAGCAGAACCGGACAGTTCGCCACCTTTCACACTGAAGCTTTCTTT,TRBV12-3/TRBV12-4,17,-,-,TRBJ1-1
CASSSTGSSGANVLTF,TGTGCCAGCAGTTCAACGGGGTCTTCTGGGGCCAACGTCCTGACTTTC,TRBV28,16,-,-,TRBJ2-6
CASRHRDRGVGQPQHF,TGTGCCAGCAGACACCGGGACCGCGGGGTGGGTCAGCCCCAGCATTTT,TRBV28,16,-,-,TRBJ1-5
CASKEGVKETQYF,TGCGCCAGCAAGGAGGGTGTGAAAGAGACCCAGTACTTC,TRBV5-1,13,-,-,TRBJ2-5
CSPKQPATNEKLFF,TGCAGTCCTAAACAGCCTGCAACTAATGAAAAACTGTTTTTT,TRBV20-1,14,-,few,TRBJ1-4
CASSRTSGSNEQFF,TGTGCCAGCAGCAGGACTAGCGGGAGCAATGAGCAGTTCTTC,TRBV12-3/TRBV12-4,14,TRBD2,-,TRBJ2-1
CASRTIGGTEAFF,TGTGCCAGCAGGACTATAGGAGGAACTGAAGCTTTCTTT,TRBV6-2/TRBV6-3,13,-,few,TRBJ1-1
CASSLTGQGNTEAFF,TGTGCCAGCAGCTTGACCGGACAGGGGAACACTGAAGCTTTCTTT,TRBV11-1,15,TRBD1,few,TRBJ1-1
CASRRGQSNQPQHF,TGTGCCAGCAGGCGGGGACAGAGCAATCAGCCCCAGCATTTT,TRBV6-1,14,TRBD1,few,TRBJ1-5
CASSLEAGRAYEQYF,TGTGCCAGCAGCTTAGAGGCAGGGCGAGCCTACGAGCAGTACTTC,TRBV7-8,15,-,-,TRBJ2-7
CSARDGPGRTEAFF,TGCAGTGCTAGAGATGGCCCAGGGAGGACTGAAGCTTTCTTT,TRBV20-1,14,-,-,TRBJ1-1
CSVDTWLAPETQYF,TGCAGCGTAGATACATGGCTAGCCCCAGAGACCCAGTACTTC,TRBV29-1,14,-,-,TRBJ2-5
CASMASGSPYNEQFF,TGTGCCAGCATGGCTAGCGGGAGCCCCTACAATGAGCAGTTCTTC,TRBV2,15,TRBD2,few,TRBJ2-1
CATHGTNSYEQYF,TGTGCCACCCACGGGACTAACTCCTACGAGCAGTACTTC,TRBV10-3,13,TRBD2,-,TRBJ2-7
CASSMSSNQPQHF,TGTGCCAGCAGTATGAGTAGCAATCAGCCCCAGCATTTT,TRBV6-6,13,-,few,TRBJ1-5
CASSPRSGYGYTF,TGCGCCAGCAGCCCTAGGTCAGGATATGGCTACACCTTC,TRBV4-3,13,-,-,TRBJ1-2
CASSLADLNTEAFF,TGTGCCAGCAGCTTAGCGGACTTGAACACTGAAGCTTTCTTT,TRBV7-2,14,-,-,TRBJ1-1
CASSTTGTDTQYF,TGTGCCAGCAGTACCACCGGCACAGATACGCAGTATTTT,TRBV6-1,13,-,-,TRBJ2-3
CASSAAGARETQYF,TGTGCCAGCAGCGCAGCGGGAGCGAGGGAGACCCAGTACTTC,TRBV7-2,14,TRBD2,-,TRBJ2-5
CASSKWDRAYEQYF,TGCGCCAGCAGCAAGTGGGACAGGGCCTACGAGCAGTACTTC,TRBV4-1,14,TRBD1,few,TRBJ2-7
CASGLVRWGGTSTDTQYF,TGTGCTAGTGGTTTGGTAAGGTGGGGGGGTACTAGCACAGATACGCAGTATTTT,TRBV12-5,18,TRBD2,few,TRBJ2-3
CASRLDRGYNEQFF,TGTGCCAGCAGATTGGACAGGGGATACAATGAGCAGTTCTTC,TRBV2,14,TRBD1,few,TRBJ2-1
CASSKDNLNYGYTF,TGCGCCAGCAGCAAGGACAACCTTAACTATGGCTACACCTTC,TRBV5-1,14,-,-,TRBJ1-2
CASSIRQGYEQYF,TGTGCCAGCAGCATTCGACAGGGTTACGAGCAGTACTTC,TRBV11-1,13,TRBD1,few,TRBJ2-7
CASSPSSRETQYF,TGTGCCAGCAGCCCCTCTAGCAGAGAGACCCAGTACTTC,TRBV9,13,-,-,TRBJ2-5
CASSLENLRETQYF,TGCGCCAGCAGCTTGGAGAACCTGAGAGAGACCCAGTACTTC,TRBV5-1,14,-,many,TRBJ2-5
CSARVYLNTEAFF,TGCAGTGCTAGAGTCTACCTGAACACTGAAGCTTTCTTT,TRBV20-1,13,-,-,TRBJ1-1
CASSPRTGVNQPQHF,TGTGCCAGCAGCCCAAGGACAGGGGTCAATCAGCCCCAGCATTTT,TRBV7-2,15,TRBD1,-,TRBJ1-5
CSARNPGTFYTEAFF,TGCAGTGCTAGAAACCCCGGGACATTCTACACTGAAGCTTTCTTT,TRBV20-1,15,-,few,TRBJ1-1
CASRFTLARRNSPLHF,TGTGCCAGCAGATTTACGTTGGCCAGGAGGAATTCACCCCTCCACTTT,TRBV6-1,16,-,-,TRBJ1-6
CASSPREDTQYF,TGTGCCAGCTCACCACGGGAGGATACGCAGTATTTT,TRBV18,12,-,-,TRBJ2-3
CASSPASLAYGYTF,TGTGCCAGCAGTCCTGCCTCGCTTGCCTATGGCTACACCTTC,TRBV12-3/TRBV12-4,14,-,few,TRBJ1-2
CASSTGELFF,TGTGCCAGCAGCACCGGGGAGCTGTTTTTT,TRBV7-4,10,-,-,TRBJ2-2
CASSFYGTSTDTQYF,TGTGCCAGCAGTTTTTACGGGACTAGCACAGATACGCAGTATTTT,TRBV12-3/TRBV12-4,15,-,-,TRBJ2-3
CASRLYRVSGETQYF,TGTGCCAGCAGGTTATACAGGGTTTCCGGGGAGACCCAGTACTTC,TRBV7-8,15,-,-,TRBJ2-5
CASSEQENKLNTEAFF,TGTGCCAGCAGTGAACAGGAGAACAAATTGAACACTGAAGCTTTCTTT,TRBV6-1,16,-,-,TRBJ1-1